Sequencing of this T cell receptor beta chain was carried out in a study of T cells in localized non-small cell lung cancer. Study outcomes and limitations: When the top 100 tumor clones were examined, a median 57 of them also appeared in the adjacent lung, which was paired and uninvolved. As only one tumor region underwent sequencing, heterogeneity remains possible. Clonality of T cells reached its maximum in uninvolved adjacent lung, surpassing tumor.

Details on this clone: Its cognate antigen is unknown.

TCRdb's copy holds only in-frame clones and misses some; the assay was immunoSEQ multiplex PCR. The data show about 82,000 clones, about three quarters seen once. This CDR3 is built from 14 residues. The germline V gene encodes CDR1 MNHEY and CDR2 SMNVEV (reference sequence). The trim removed 5 bases at V and 5 bases at J, leaving 8 bases unmatched. The chain is built from TRBV27 and TRBJ2-7, with 8 positions matching TRBD1. This receptor was taken from a man aged 40 to 70 with stage II squamous cell lung carcinoma. The sequenced sample was PBMCs, obtained before any cancer treatment. The CDR3 region is CASSPSRGPNEQYF. CDR3 bases: TGTGCCAGCAGTCCCTCCAGGGGGCCGAACGAGCAGTACTTC.